This T cell receptor beta chain stems from a study of blood T cell repertoires in COVID-19. TCRdb's table, derived via immunoSEQ multiplex PCR, lists solely in-frame clones and lacks some. This sample has roughly 200,000 clones, with 81% found just once. CDR1 SGHDT and CDR2 YYEEEE come from the germline V gene. There are 13 residues in the CDR3. After removal of 5 bases from V and 2 bases from J, the junction contained 4 bases not matched to a gene. The TCR originated in a woman of 80 years or more with acute or convalescent COVID-19. The chain couples TRBV5-6 to TRBJ2-7; 7 nucleotides align to TRBD1. Sequencing used peripheral blood. CDR3 in amino acids: CASRSTGTYEQYF. CDR3 DNA: TGTGCCAGCAGGTCGACAGGGACCTACGAGCAGTACTTC.